These 27 T cell receptor beta chains originate from one sample sequenced in a study of cytomegalovirus exposure and HLA in healthy donors. Primers for the PCR totalled 60 Vbeta and 13 Jbeta. Measured with immunoSEQ multiplex PCR; TCRdb has only the in-frame clones, and not every one. The sample yields roughly 220,000 clones, 75% seen once. Specimen: PBMCs. The receptors stem from a woman in her thirties in good health and CMV-seronegative.

CDR3 in DNA: TGTGCCAGCAGTTGGACAGCCATTAATGAAAAACTGTTTTTT. Translated: CASSWTAINEKLFF. The chain links TRBV6-5 to TRBJ1-4; D might be TRBD1 (6 bases). Germline V gene data show CDR1 as MNHEY and CDR2 as SVGAGI. Trimming shortened V by 4 bases and J by 4 bases, and 10 bases separated the two germline ends. The CDR3 sequence is 14 residues long.

The chain links TRBV7-3 to TRBJ2-1, with 8 nucleotides matching TRBD1. The CDR3 loop spans 16 amino acids. J was trimmed by 4 bases and V by 1 base; bases with no gene match: 6. CDR1 and CDR2 from the germline V gene are SGHTA and FQGTGA. The CDR3 DNA reads TGTGCCAGCAGCTTAATGGGGGGACAGGTATACAATGAGCAGTTCTTC. Encoded protein: CASSLMGGQVYNEQFF.

The chain links TRBV5-1 to TRBJ2-3, with 11 bases fitting TRBD2. V lost 4 bases, J lost 2 bases, and 9 bases stayed unmatched. The CDR3 is made up of 17 amino acids. Germline V gene data show CDR1 as SGHRS and CDR2 as YFSETQ. Here the CDR3 reads CASSNVTSGRYTDTQYF. The CDR3 region has the DNA TGCGCCAGCAGCAACGTTACTAGCGGGAGATACACAGATACGCAGTATTTT.

The J gene is TRBJ1-4, the V gene TRBV30; the match to TRBD1 covers 12 bases. Trimming took 8 bases from V and 8 from J; bases not matched to a gene: 18. This CDR3 is 17 amino acids long. The germline V gene encodes CDR1 GTSNPN and CDR2 SVGIG (reference sequence). The CDR3 sequence is CARSPGTGGASSEKLFF. The CDR3, as DNA: TGTGCCCGATCCCCCGGGACAGGGGGCGCGTCTAGCGAAAAACTGTTTTTT. The whole variable domain, remainder taken from reference TRBV30 and TRBJ1-4, is SQTIHQWPATLVQPVGSPLSLECTVEGTSNPNLYWYRQAAGRGLQLLFYSVGIGQISSEVPQNLSASRPQDRQFILSSKKLLLSDSGFYLCARSPGTGGASSEKLFFGSGTQLSVL.

The chain has TRBV18 and TRBJ1-1; D ambiguous. The CDR3 is 12 amino acids. Trimming stripped 6 bases from V and 1 base from J, with 6 bases between. The germline V gene encodes CDR1 KGHSH and CDR2 LQKENI. In DNA form, the CDR3 reads TGTGCCAGCTCTTCAGAGAACACTGAAGCTTTCTTT. Translation: CASSSENTEAFF.

The chain carries TRBV2 and TRBJ2-1; 9 positions match TRBD1. CDR3 size: 16 residues. Germline assignment: CDR1 SNHLY and CDR2 FYNNEI. Trimming at V came to 0 bases and at J to 6 bases, leaving 6 bases not matched to a gene. The CDR3 DNA is TGTGCCAGCAGTGAAGCCAGAGGACAGGGGTTCAATGAGCAGTTCTTC. Protein product: CASSEARGQGFNEQFF.

The CDR3 DNA is TGTGCCAGCAGTGAGGGACAGGGAGCGTTCGAGACCCAGTACTTC. This encodes CASSEGQGAFETQYF. The J gene is TRBJ2-5, the V gene TRBV2; TRBD1 aligns across 9 bases. The CDR3 loop spans 15 amino acids. CDR1 is SNHLY and CDR2 is FYNNEI in the germline V gene. V shed 3 bases and J 5 bases; nucleotides not matched to a gene: 7.

The rearrangement uses TRBV5-5 and TRBJ2-3; 8 positions match TRBD1. The CDR3 contains 15 residues. Germline values: CDR1 SGHKS, CDR2 YYEKEE (reference sequence). V lost 1 base to trimming and J lost 5 bases; unmatched junction nucleotides: 6. The CDR3 sequence: CASSLFRGQGDTQYF. CDR3 in DNA: TGTGCCAGCAGCTTGTTCAGGGGGCAAGGAGATACGCAGTATTTT. Full variable domain (rest looked up from reference TRBV5-5 and TRBJ2-3): DAGVTQSPTHLIKTRGQQVTLRCSPISGHKSVSWYQQVLGQGPQFIFQYYEKEERGRGNFPDRFSARQFPNYSSELNVNALLLGDSALYLCASSLFRGQGDTQYFGPGTRLTVL.

V usage is TRBV9 and J usage is TRBJ2-3; a possible D gene is TRBD1 (5 bases). The CDR3 spans 14 residues. The germline V gene encodes CDR1 SGDLS and CDR2 YYNGEE. Trimming removed 0 bases at V and 4 bases at J, with 9 bases between. CDR3 DNA sequence: TGTGCCAGCAGCGTAGAGGGGATGTCAGATACGCAGTATTTT. This sequence encodes CASSVEGMSDTQYF.

The sample holds one count of this clone. The gene calls are TRBV6-1 and TRBJ2-3; 9 positions agree with TRBD1. The CDR3 contains 15 residues. V lost 4 bases and J lost 0; bases outside the gene matches: 2. Germline V gene data show CDR1 as MNHNS and CDR2 as SASEGT. In DNA, the CDR3 is TGTGCCAGCAGTGTTGGGACAGGGAGCACAGATACGCAGTATTTT. Translating gives CASSVGTGSTDTQYF.

The J gene is TRBJ1-3, the V gene TRBV5-1; weak D call: TRBD1 (5 bases). Trimming removed 3 bases from V and 4 bases from J, with 26 bases in between. Germline CDR1 is SGHRS and CDR2 is YFSETQ. The CDR3 is made up of 19 amino acids. The DNA for the CDR3 is TGCGCCAGCAGCTCTTCATCAGTCGGGGGGATGACCCTCGGAAACACCATATATTTT. Its protein product is CASSSSSVGGMTLGNTIYF.

The chain has TRBV7-9 and TRBJ1-4; tentatively, D is TRBD1 (6 bases). Germline V gene sequence: CDR1 SEHNR, CDR2 FQNEAQ (reference sequence). The CDR3 length is 13 residues. Trimming removed 1 base at V and 6 bases at J, with 6 bases between. CDR3 protein: CASSLGTDEKLFF. The CDR3 bases are TGTGCCAGCAGCTTAGGGACAGATGAAAAACTGTTTTTT.

This chain connects TRBV10-3 to TRBJ1-1, with 11 positions matching TRBD1. V shed 11 bases, J shed 0 bases, and the junction held 8 bases outside the gene matches. Germline V gene data show CDR1 as ENHRY and CDR2 as SYGVKD. This CDR3 contains 15 residues. The CDR3 loop is CAAGQGAILNTEAFF. DNA for the CDR3: TGTGCCGCCGGACAGGGGGCGATTTTGAACACTGAAGCTTTCTTT.

This chain connects TRBV7-2 to TRBJ1-5; TRBD1 matches 12 bases. J gave up 2 bases and V 5 bases, and 4 bases lay outside the gene matches. Germline V gene data show CDR1 as SGHTA and CDR2 as FQGNSA. The length of the CDR3 is 16 residues. CDR3 region: CASSPRDRGRNQPQHF. CDR3 bases: TGTGCCAGCAGCCCCCGGGACAGGGGGCGCAATCAGCCCCAGCATTTT.

The rearrangement joins TRBV6-1 to TRBJ2-5; TRBD1 aligns across 7 bases. The CDR3 totals 14 residues. V lost 6 bases to trimming and J lost 4 bases; unmatched junction nucleotides: 8. Germline CDR1 and CDR2: MNHNS and SASEGT. The CDR3 coding sequence is TGTGCCAGCAGCCTGACCAGGACAGGAGAGACCCAGTACTTC. Its translation is CASSLTRTGETQYF.

With respect to this clone: Other DNA sequences in this specimen translate into the identical CDR3. This chain links TRBV5-4 with TRBJ1-1; possible D gene TRBD1, 5 bases. Germline values: CDR1 SGHNT, CDR2 YYREEE (reference sequence). The CDR3 sequence is 14 residues long. The V end was cut by 4 bases, the J end by 0 bases, with 10 bases between. The CDR3 is CASSPPGMNTEAFF. The CDR3 DNA follows: TGTGCCAGCAGCCCCCCAGGGATGAACACTGAAGCTTTCTTT.

The chain uses TRBV25-1 and TRBJ2-5; 9 nucleotides match TRBD1. The V segment lost 4 bases and the J segment 5 bases; nucleotides outside the gene matches: 5. The germline V gene has CDR1 MGHDK and CDR2 SYGVNS. The CDR3 contains 14 residues. CDR3 coding DNA: TGTGCCAGCAGTGCCCGGACAGGGGTGGAGACCCAGTACTTC. Residues: CASSARTGVETQYF.

This chain joins TRBV6-5 and TRBJ1-5, with 7 positions matching TRBD1. This CDR3 has 15 amino acids. The germline V gene has CDR1 MNHEY and CDR2 SVGAGI. V dropped 6 bases and J dropped 1; count of bases not matched to a gene: 6. This CDR3 reads CASSSTGTSNQPQHF. The DNA of the CDR3 is TGTGCCAGCAGCTCGACAGGGACCAGCAATCAGCCCCAGCATTTT.

The V and J genes are TRBV5-1 and TRBJ2-7; D not resolved. V dropped 3 bases and J dropped 4 bases, with 5 bases sitting between them. This CDR3 has 11 amino acids. Germline assignment: CDR1 SGHRS and CDR2 YFSETQ. CDR3 amino acids: CASSSGYEQYF. In nucleotides, the CDR3 is TGCGCCAGCAGCTCAGGTTACGAGCAGTACTTC.

The rearrangement uses TRBV5-4 and TRBJ1-5, with D possibly TRBD1 on 6 matching bases. The CDR3 runs to 16 residues. V was shortened by 3 bases and J by 10 bases, with 23 bases between the two germline ends. Germline V lookup: CDR1 SGHNT, CDR2 YYREEE (reference sequence). Here the CDR3 DNA reads TGTGCCAGCAGCTATTTACGGGACACCAGTGGTCTACCCCAGCATTTT. Its protein product is CASSYLRDTSGLPQHF. Supplemented by reference TRBV5-4 and TRBJ1-5, the full variable domain reads ETGVTQSPTHLIKTRGQQVTLRCSSQSGHNTVSWYQQALGQGPQFIFQYYREEENGRGNFPPRFSGLQFPNYSSELNVNALELDDSALYLCASSYLRDTSGLPQHFGDGTRLSIL.

The chain links TRBV7-9 to TRBJ2-1; a weak D match, TRBD1 (6 bases). The CDR3 has 16 amino acids. V was clipped by 0 bases and J by 3 bases, with 12 bases between them. The V gene's germline CDR1 is SEHNR and CDR2 FQNEAQ (reference sequence). The CDR3 DNA reads TGTGCCAGCAGCTTAGCTCGGGACAACCTCTACAATGAGCAGTTCTTC. This sequence encodes CASSLARDNLYNEQFF.

This clone occurred a few times. The chain combines TRBV6-6 with TRBJ2-7, with 7 bases aligning to TRBD1. Trimming took 6 bases from V and 5 from J; bases not matched to a gene: 13. This CDR3 comprises 15 residues. The V gene's germline CDR1 is MNHNY and CDR2 SVGAGI (reference sequence). The CDR3 coding sequence is TGTGCCAGCAGCCTGCGCGGCAGGGGGAATAACGAGCAGTACTTC. This gives the protein CASSLRGRGNNEQYF.

Written as DNA, the CDR3 is TGTGCCAGCAGGACAGATCCCTCGAGGAACACTGAAGCTTTCTTT. Translation: CASRTDPSRNTEAFF. This rearrangement joins TRBV6-1 to TRBJ1-1; a weak D match, TRBD1 (5 bases). This CDR3 region has 15 residues. V lost 6 bases, J lost 1 base, and 15 bases lay in between. Germline V gene data show CDR1 as MNHNS and CDR2 as SASEGT.

This sequence joins TRBV7-9 and TRBJ1-1; a possible D gene is TRBD1 (5 bases). CDR3 size: 14 residues. V lost 3 bases to trimming and J lost 5 bases, with 13 bases between them. Per germline, CDR1 SEHNR and CDR2 FQNEAQ (reference sequence). The CDR3 nucleotides are TGTGCCAGCAGCTTCCGCGGGGGAGCAACTGAAGCTTTCTTT. Translating gives CASSFRGGATEAFF. Full variable domain (remainder filled in from reference TRBV7-9 and TRBJ1-1): DTGVSQNPRHKITKRGQNVTFRCDPISEHNRLYWYRQTLGQGPEFLTYFQNEAQLEKSRLLSDRFSAERPKGSFSTLEIQRTEQGDSAMYLCASSFRGGATEAFFGQGTRLTVV.

This chain connects TRBV6-4 to TRBJ2-3; D unclear. The CDR3 has 11 residues. The germline CDR1 and CDR2 sequences are MRHNA and SNTAGT. The V end lost 3 bases, the J end lost 6 bases, and 4 bases lay between the germline ends. The CDR3: CASSDTDTQYF. The CDR3 DNA sequence: TGTGCCAGCAGTGATACTGATACGCAGTATTTT.

The chain links TRBV30 to TRBJ2-2; the match to TRBD2 covers 10 bases. After removal of 4 bases from V and 6 bases from J, the junction contained 5 bases not matched to a gene. Germline lookup yields CDR1 GTSNPN and CDR2 SVGIG (reference sequence). The CDR3 loop spans 14 amino acids. Written as DNA, the CDR3 is TGTGCCTGGACTAGACTAGCGGGTGCCGGGGAGCTGTTTTTT. Translated: CAWTRLAGAGELFF. Looking up the rest from reference TRBV30 and TRBJ2-2 gives the full variable domain: SQTIHQWPATLVQPVGSPLSLECTVEGTSNPNLYWYRQAAGRGLQLLFYSVGIGQISSEVPQNLSASRPQDRQFILSSKKLLLSDSGFYLCAWTRLAGAGELFFGEGSRLTVL.

V usage is TRBV9 and J usage is TRBJ2-3; D may be TRBD2 (6 bases). This CDR3 region has 14 residues. The ends were cut back, 0 bases at V and 4 bases at J, with 9 bases in the middle. Germline V gene data show CDR1 as SGDLS and CDR2 as YYNGEE. In DNA form, the CDR3 reads TGTGCCAGCAGCGTAGGATGGAGGGCAGATACGCAGTATTTT. Amino acid sequence: CASSVGWRADTQYF.